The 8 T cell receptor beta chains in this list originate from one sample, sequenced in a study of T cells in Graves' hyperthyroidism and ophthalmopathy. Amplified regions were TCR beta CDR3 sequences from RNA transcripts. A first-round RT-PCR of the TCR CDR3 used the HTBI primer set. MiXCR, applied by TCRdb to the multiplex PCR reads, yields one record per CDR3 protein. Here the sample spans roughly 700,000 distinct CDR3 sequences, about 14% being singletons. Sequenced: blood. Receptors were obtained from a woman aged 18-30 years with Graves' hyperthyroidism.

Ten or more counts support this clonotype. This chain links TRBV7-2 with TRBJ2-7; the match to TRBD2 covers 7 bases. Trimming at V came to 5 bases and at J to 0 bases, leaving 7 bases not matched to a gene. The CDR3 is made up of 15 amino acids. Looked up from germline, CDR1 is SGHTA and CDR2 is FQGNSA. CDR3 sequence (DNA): TGTGCCAGCAGCATCGGCCGGGACTACTCCTACGAGCAGTACTTC. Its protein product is CASSIGRDYSYEQYF.

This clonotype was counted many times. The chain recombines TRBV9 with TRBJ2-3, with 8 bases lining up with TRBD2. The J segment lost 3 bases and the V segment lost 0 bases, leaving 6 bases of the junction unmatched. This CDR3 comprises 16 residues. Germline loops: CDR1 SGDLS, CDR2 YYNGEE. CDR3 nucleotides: TGTGCCAGCAGCGTAGAGGATAGCGGGAAAACAGATACGCAGTATTTT. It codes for CASSVEDSGKTDTQYF.

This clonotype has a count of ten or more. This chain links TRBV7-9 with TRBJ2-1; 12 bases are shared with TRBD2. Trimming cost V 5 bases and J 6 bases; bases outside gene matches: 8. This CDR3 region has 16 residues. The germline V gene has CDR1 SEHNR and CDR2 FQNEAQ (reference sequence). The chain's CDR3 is CASSRLRTSGTNEQFF. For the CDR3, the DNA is TGTGCCAGCAGCCGTTTACGGACTAGCGGGACCAATGAGCAGTTCTTC.

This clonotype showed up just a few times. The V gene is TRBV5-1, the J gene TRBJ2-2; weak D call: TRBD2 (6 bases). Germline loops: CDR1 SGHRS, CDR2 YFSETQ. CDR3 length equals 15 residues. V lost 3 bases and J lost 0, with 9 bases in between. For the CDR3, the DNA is TGCGCCAGCAGCTCCGGGAGCCCGAACACCGGGGAGCTGTTTTTT. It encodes CASSSGSPNTGELFF. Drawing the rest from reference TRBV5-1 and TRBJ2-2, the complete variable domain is KAGVTQTPRYLIKTRGQQVTLSCSPISGHRSVSWYQQTPGQGLQFLFEYFSETQRNKGNFPGRFSGRQFSNSRSEMNVSTLELGDSALYLCASSSGSPNTGELFFGEGSRLTVL.

The chain's CDR3 is CASIEGSNYGYTF. The CDR3 coding sequence is TGTGCCAGCATCGAGGGATCCAACTATGGCTACACCTTC. The rearrangement links TRBV6-1 to TRBJ1-2; no clear D. CDR1 MNHNS and CDR2 SASEGT come from the germline V gene. The CDR3 sequence is 13 residues long. Trimming pared 7 bases from V and 2 bases from J, leaving 11 bases between.

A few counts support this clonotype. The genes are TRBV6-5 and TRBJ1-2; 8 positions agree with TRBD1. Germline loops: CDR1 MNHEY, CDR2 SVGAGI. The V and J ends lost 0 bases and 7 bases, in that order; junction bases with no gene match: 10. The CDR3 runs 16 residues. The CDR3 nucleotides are TGTGCCAGCAGTTACTCTCGGACAGGGAGCGAGACTGGCTACACCTTC. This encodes CASSYSRTGSETGYTF.

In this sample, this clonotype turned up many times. In nucleotides, the CDR3 is TGTGCCAGCAGCTCGACAACCCAGCGGGAGAGACCGTACGAGCAGTACTTC. Its translation: CASSSTTQRERPYEQYF. The chain uses TRBV13 and TRBJ2-7, with TRBD2 identical over 8 bases. CDR3 length: 17 amino acids. The V and J ends lost 4 bases and 4 bases, in that order; junction bases with no gene match: 15. The germline V gene has CDR1 PRHDT and CDR2 FYEKMQ (reference sequence).

CDR3 region: CASSYSEFKVDEQYF. Written as DNA, the CDR3 is TGTGCCAGCAGTTACTCCGAGTTCAAAGTAGACGAGCAGTACTTC. The chain uses TRBV6-2 or TRBV6-3 and TRBJ2-7; no clear D. The germline CDR1 and CDR2 sequences are MNHEY and SVGEGT. This CDR3 is 15 amino acids long. With 0 bases removed from V and 5 bases from J, the gap between germline ends came to 14 bases.